This TCR beta chain was sequenced for a study of naive and memory T cell subsets (dated by TCRdb to about 2017). Study-level background: An open-source, UMI-based TCR alpha and beta sequencing pipeline was applied to sorted naive and memory peripheral blood T cell subsets. RNA was DNase-treated and reverse transcribed with TCR constant-region primers, mostly using SuperScript III. Complete agreement was observed between the functional CMV T cell responses and the IgG serology results. Results the study describes overall, beyond this receptor: A few larger clonotypes were present in naive repertoires, particularly the CD8 repertoires, and these clonotypes were possibly memory cells re-expressing CD45RA. Once error correction was done, more than 90% of naive TCR sequences showed up just once, which made the naive abundance distributions much steeper than those of the memory subsets. TCR abundance followed a power law with an exponent that was different for naive and memory subsets but consistent across the three individuals. A clonotype was defined as a single alpha or beta chain sequence rather than as a paired alpha/beta receptor. The repertoire findings for the naive and memory subsets could not be validated against a ground truth because none was available. Gini index rose and Shannon and inverse Simpson diversity fell from naive through CM, EM and EMRA in both CD4 and CD8 cells. RNA-based TCR counts may be influenced by expression changes linked to T cell activation and differentiation.

Libraries were constructed by UMI-ligation and nested PCR. The beta constant-region primer consisted of an equimolar mixture of two oligonucleotides that together covered TRBC1 and TRBC2. Four rounds of PCR were used to amplify ligated cDNA, with nested alpha and beta constant-region primers being used together with the SP2 primer. A single-stranded oligonucleotide carrying the SP2 primer and a 12-nucleotide UMI was ligated to the 3' end of the cDNA by T4 RNA ligase 1. The ligation reaction was incubated at 16°C for about 20-24 hours. PCR2 was usually performed as a SYBR Green qPCR and halted at a preset threshold so that over-amplification would not occur. Apart from the first purification, every purification step used Agencourt AMPure XP magnetic beads. Libraries were quantified by Qubit and checked on a TapeStation, where a main peak was expected near 650 bp. Sequencing of the pooled libraries was done on an Illumina MiSeq using v2 2x251 paired-end kits, which typically yielded about 1-2.3 million reads per sample. Each sample library was pooled at around 4.1 nM, and roughly 5-8% PhiX was included to improve cluster recognition. Under the source paper's analysis protocol: FASTQ reads processed by Demultiplexor were assigned V and J genes by Decombinator through tag matching that tolerated a single base-pair mismatch. By using UMIs, Collapsinator corrected both sequencing errors and the frequency errors caused by PCR heterogeneity. CDR3Translator translated TCRs and extracted CDR3s from the conserved cysteine to the FGXG phenylalanine, flagging non-productive sequences. Gini, Shannon entropy and inverse Simpson indices were calculated on repertoires subsampled to equal numbers of UMI-defined TCRs. Within the linear range, a power law was fitted to clonotype abundance distributions using maximum likelihood. Similar UMI counts, unique TCR numbers and clonal distributions were obtained with the pipeline and with MIGEC on one naive CD8 sample. In one analysis, naive TCRs also found in any memory subset of the same donor were removed from the naive repertoire. Repertoires were searched for some 7,000 CMV-associated CDR3 sequences compiled from VDJdb and a published dataset. TCRdb handled the public reads itself, with Q25 trimming in fastp and clone calling in MiXCR, and kept productive beta chains. One record per CDR3 amino acid sequence lists the most common genes and DNA. In this record, the V and J calls reflect TCRdb's handling and not the investigators' own analysis. Across this sample there are under 150,000 distinct CDR3 sequences, with roughly a fifth seen only once. The top ten hold more than 0.6% of the sample.

Taken from the germline V gene (reference sequence), the CDR1 and CDR2 loops are SEHNR and FQNEAQ. The cysteine opens and the phenylalanine closes a CDR3 of 13 amino acids. Of the read, only the CDR3 DNA is kept; its 39 bases are in frame from base 1. V is reduced by 4 bases and J by 3 bases, leaving a spacing of 10 bases between them. This clonotype appeared many times. Its antigen is currently not known. No base quality values were provided; no much bigger clone lies one nucleotide off. From the second PCR step onward, the TCR alpha chain libraries and the TCR beta chain libraries were amplified separately. The CMV status of each donor was determined by measuring IFNgamma production from CD4+ T cells after fresh PBMCs had been stimulated overnight with CMV viral lysate. CD4 T cells were positively selected with Miltenyi beads, followed by positive selection of CD8 T cells from the CD4-negative fraction. Cells were stained for CD3, CD4, CD8, CD45RA, CD27 and a live/dead dye and were sorted on a BD Aria II into four subsets based on CD45RA and CD27. Blood came from three healthy volunteers, each fractionated into CD4 and CD8 T cells and then into four differentiation subsets. Approximately 130 ml of peripheral blood was drawn per donor, and PBMC were isolated by Ficoll-Paque PLUS density-gradient centrifugation. Sorted cells were lysed in RLT buffer, and RNA was extracted with a Qiagen RNeasy kit and stored at -80°C.

The chain uses TRBV7-9 and TRBJ2-7, and TRBD2 may be the D gene, going by 6 matching bases. The TCR originated in a human donor in good health. Sequencing was done on a sample of naive CD8+ T cells from blood. The label giving this sample's cell subset or site can be read as: naive T cells, CD45RA high CD27+. The CDR3 has the sequence CASSSGLYYEQYF. The nucleotides are TGTGCCAGCAGCTCGGGACTGTACTACGAGCAGTACTTC.